These 19 T cell receptor beta chains were sequenced from one sample in a study of blood T cell repertoires in COVID-19. The data were produced by immunoSEQ multiplex PCR, yet TCRdb's version contains in-frame clones alone and is incomplete. The sample holds 100,000 or so clones, around 89% seen once. Sequenced input: peripheral blood. All receptors come from a man aged 60 to 69 with acute or convalescent COVID-19.

This clone was found a few times. The chain links TRBV3-1 (or the pseudogene TRBV3-2) to TRBJ2-5; 9 nucleotides agree with TRBD2. The CDR3 spans 15 residues. Losses at the gene ends were 3 bases for V and 4 bases for J; bases not matched to a gene: 6. CDR1 is LGHDT, CDR2 YNNKEL, per germline (reference sequence). The CDR3 DNA is TGTGCCAGCAGCCAGCGGGAGGGCCCTGGAGAGACCCAGTACTTC. As protein: CASSQREGPGETQYF.

The rearrangement joins TRBV10-1 to TRBJ1-6; a weak D match, TRBD1 (6 bases). CDR3 length: 13 residues. Germline V gives CDR1 WNHNN, CDR2 SYGVQD (reference sequence). V lost 6 bases to trimming and J lost 6 bases, with 9 bases between them. Here the CDR3 DNA reads TGCGCCAGCAGCCGGGACATTAATTCACCCCTCCACTTT. Translating gives CASSRDINSPLHF.

The chain couples TRBV5-1 to TRBJ2-7, with D perhaps matching TRBD1 (6 bases). Germline CDR1 and CDR2: SGHRS and YFSETQ. The CDR3 spans 15 residues. V was clipped by 5 bases and J by 3 bases, with 18 bases between them. Written as DNA, the CDR3 is TGCGCCAGCAGACCCGAAGGACAGAAGAGCTACGAGCAGTACTTC. Its translation is CASRPEGQKSYEQYF.

The chain uses TRBV19 and TRBJ1-2; 10 nucleotides line up with TRBD1. CDR1 is LNHDA, CDR2 SQIVND, per germline (reference sequence). The CDR3 covers 15 residues. Trimming at V came to 9 bases and at J to 4 bases, leaving 11 bases not matched to a gene. The CDR3 loop is CASTTAGTGVYGYTF. CDR3 DNA: TGTGCCAGCACAACTGCAGGGACAGGGGTCTATGGCTACACCTTC.

This clone was detected a few times. The rearrangement joins TRBV5-4 to TRBJ2-3; 13 nucleotides line up with TRBD2. Looked up from germline, CDR1 is SGHNT and CDR2 is YYREEE (reference sequence). The CDR3 runs 18 residues. The ends lost 4 bases at V and 0 bases at J; junction bases unmatched: 8. CDR3 loop: CASSTGLAGSYSTDTQYF. DNA of the CDR3: TGTGCCAGCAGCACGGGACTAGCGGGGTCGTATAGCACAGATACGCAGTATTTT.

The rearrangement joins TRBV4-1 to TRBJ2-7, with D maybe TRBD2 (5 bases). Germline CDR1 is MGHRA and CDR2 is YSYEKL. Between the trimmed V and J ends, which lost 1 base and 4 bases, there was a span of 14 bases. The CDR3 totals 15 residues. The CDR3 is CASSQGGVGGYEQYF. CDR3 bases: TGCGCCAGCAGCCAAGGGGGAGTCGGCGGATACGAGCAGTACTTC.

The chain recombines TRBV11-3 with TRBJ2-1; D is unresolved. Germline CDR1 SGHNT, CDR2 YENEEA. This CDR3 is built from 14 residues. V was trimmed by 2 bases and J by 5 bases, leaving 10 bases between them. The CDR3 protein is CASSLTQSHNEQFF. The CDR3, as DNA: TGTGCCAGCAGCTTAACTCAAAGTCACAATGAGCAGTTCTTC.

This chain connects TRBV2 to TRBJ1-1, with TRBD1 as a possible D gene (6 bases). V was cut by 6 bases and J by 1 base, with 9 bases left in between. The CDR3 runs 13 residues. Germline V CDR1 and CDR2: SNHLY, FYNNEI. The DNA for the CDR3 is TGTGCCAGCAGCGTGGGACAGAACACTGAAGCTTTCTTT. It specifies CASSVGQNTEAFF.

The V and J genes are TRBV5-1 and TRBJ2-5; 12 nucleotides agree with TRBD2. The CDR3 sequence is 15 residues long. Germline lookup yields CDR1 SGHRS and CDR2 YFSETQ. V dropped 4 bases and J dropped 13; count of bases not matched to a gene: 14. The CDR3 nucleotides are TGCGCCAGCAGCGGTGGAACCGGGACTAGCGGGCGGCTGTACTTC. This sequence encodes CASSGGTGTSGRLYF. Combining the CDR3 with reference TRBV5-1 and TRBJ2-5 gives the whole variable domain KAGVTQTPRYLIKTRGQQVTLSCSPISGHRSVSWYQQTPGQGLQFLFEYFSETQRNKGNFPGRFSGRQFSNSRSEMNVSTLELGDSALYLCASSGGTGTSGRLYFGPGTRLLVL.

The chain is built from TRBV3-1 (or the pseudogene TRBV3-2) and TRBJ2-7; 8 bases map to TRBD2. CDR3 length: 13 residues. Germline V gives CDR1 LGHDT, CDR2 YNNKEL (reference sequence). V lost 1 base to trimming and J lost 6 bases; unmatched junction nucleotides: 2. The CDR3 region is CASSQAGGLEQYF. The CDR3 DNA sequence: TGTGCCAGCAGCCAAGCGGGAGGGCTCGAGCAGTACTTC.

DNA for the CDR3: TGCGCCAGCAGCCCACTAGCTGGAGAGACCCAGTACTTC. This translates into CASSPLAGETQYF. This chain connects TRBV5-1 to TRBJ2-5, with a tentative D call TRBD2 (6 bases). Germline V gene lookup returns CDR1 SGHRS and CDR2 YFSETQ. V lost 4 bases and J lost 4, with 11 bases in between. The CDR3 runs 13 residues.

This clone was observed a few times. The gene calls are TRBV6-5 and TRBJ2-3, with TRBD1 identical over 7 bases. The CDR3 loop spans 15 amino acids. With V trimmed by 6 bases and J by 0 bases, 6 bases remained unmatched. Germline V lookup: CDR1 MNHEY, CDR2 SVGAGI. The CDR3 region is CASRPGQTSTDTQYF. CDR3 DNA: TGTGCCAGCAGACCGGGACAGACTAGCACAGATACGCAGTATTTT.

The chain has TRBV4-2 and TRBJ1-2, with TRBD1 matching 7 bases. Germline V gives CDR1 LGHNA, CDR2 YNFKEQ. This CDR3 has 16 amino acids. The J segment lost 4 bases and the V segment lost 0 bases, leaving 8 bases of the junction unmatched. CDR3 nucleotides: TGTGCCAGCAGCCAAGATCCCGGAGGGGGCATCTATGGCTACACCTTC. Translation: CASSQDPGGGIYGYTF.

The chain combines TRBV7-9 with TRBJ2-2; TRBD2 agrees at 9 bases. The V and J ends lost 4 bases and 3 bases, in that order; junction bases with no gene match: 6. Germline loops: CDR1 SEHNR, CDR2 FQNEAQ (reference sequence). CDR3 length: 16 amino acids. The CDR3 is CASSSSGRLDTGELFF. The DNA of the CDR3 is TGTGCCAGCAGCTCGAGCGGGAGGTTGGACACCGGGGAGCTGTTTTTT.

The rearrangement joins TRBV5-6 to TRBJ2-7; 8 bases agree with TRBD2. CDR1 is SGHDT and CDR2 is YYEEEE in the germline V gene. This CDR3 comprises 15 residues. V shed 2 bases, J shed 4 bases, and the junction held 8 bases outside the gene matches. In DNA, the CDR3 is TGTGCCAGCAGCTTTAACCCCGGGAGGGGTTACGAGCAGTACTTC. As protein: CASSFNPGRGYEQYF. Complete variable domain (other parts from reference TRBV5-6 and TRBJ2-7): DAGVTQSPTHLIKTRGQQVTLRCSPKSGHDTVSWYQQALGQGPQFIFQYYEEEERQRGNFPDRFSGHQFPNYSSELNVNALLLGDSALYLCASSFNPGRGYEQYFGPGTRLTVT.

Worth noting for this clone: A junction end diverges from the germline sequence, so it may reflect a read error. V is TRBV5-1 and J is TRBJ2-5, with D tentatively TRBD2 (6 bases). CDR3 length equals 14 residues. Germline lookup yields CDR1 SGHRS and CDR2 YFSETQ. CDR3 bases: TGCGCCAGCAGCTCCTCAGGGACTCAAGGGACCCAGTACTTC. It codes for CASSSSGTQGTQYF.

The rearrangement joins TRBV9 to TRBJ2-3, with 7 bases fitting TRBD2. Germline V CDR1 and CDR2: SGDLS, YYNGEE. Losses at the gene ends were 0 bases for V and 1 base for J; bases not matched to a gene: 2. This CDR3 spans 15 amino acids. The CDR3 region is CASSVGGGGTDTQYF. The CDR3 coding sequence is TGTGCCAGCAGCGTAGGTGGGGGGGGCACAGATACGCAGTATTTT.

CDR3 DNA: TGTGCCAGCAGTGGACAGGGGGATGGCTACACCTTC. This encodes CASSGQGDGYTF. V usage is TRBV2 and J usage is TRBJ1-2; 9 nucleotides align to TRBD1. In germline, CDR1 is SNHLY, CDR2 FYNNEI. Trimming cost V 4 bases and J 6 bases; bases outside gene matches: 0. The CDR3 covers 12 residues.

This chain uses TRBV15 with TRBJ2-5; D might be TRBD1 (5 bases). The CDR3 is 14 amino acids. Trimming left V 1 base short and J 3 bases short, with 9 bases between. Germline loops: CDR1 LNHNV, CDR2 YYDKDF (reference sequence). DNA for the CDR3: TGTGCCACCAGCAGAGTGCCACAGGAAGAGACCCAGTACTTC. This sequence encodes CATSRVPQEETQYF.